These T cell receptor beta chains were read from a single sample in a study of graft-versus-host responses after intestinal transplantation. Sequenced by immunoSEQ multiplex PCR; TCRdb stores in-frame clones only, minus some. This sample has more than 85,000 clones, with under 95% found just once. For these receptors, no antigen is known. This sample comprised unstimulated CD8+ T cells sorted from spleen or lymph node cells, obtained before intestinal transplant. These TCRs come from a human donor who received an intestinal transplant. The CDR3 runs from the conserved cysteine through the conserved F or W. D genes are given only for firm matches.

CDR3 | D | J | V
CASSTRQVPYGYTF | . | TRBJ1-2 | TRBV5-4
CASSHLAPGDTDYEQYF | . | . | TRBV16
CASSVDPGIQFF | . | TRBJ2-1 | TRBV9
CASRGGANTGELFF | TRBD2 | TRBJ2-2 | TRBV19
CASSYYRVDEAFF | . | TRBJ1-1 | TRBV6-6
CATNPEWGDGYTF | . | TRBJ1-2 | TRBV6-6
CASSFTGTGAPNEQFF | TRBD1 | TRBJ2-1 | TRBV11-2
CASRGNTEAFF | . | TRBJ1-1 | TRBV27
CASSGTGSEQYF | . | TRBJ2-7 | TRBV27
CASSRGQGSSYEQYF | TRBD1 | TRBJ2-7 | TRBV18
CASSHRGRGEKLFF | TRBD1 | TRBJ1-4 | TRBV27
CASSEDRGHQPQHF | TRBD1 | TRBJ1-5 | TRBV10-2
CASSFGGEQYF | . | TRBJ2-7 | TRBV5-6
CASSLWGTGSYNSPLHF | TRBD1 | TRBJ1-6 | TRBV11-2
CASSFRTGSNYGYTF | TRBD1 | TRBJ1-2 | TRBV27
CASSLGTGSSYEQYF | TRBD1 | TRBJ2-7 | TRBV7-2
CATTPVVDSPLHF | . | TRBJ1-6 | TRBV14
CASSLLRTGELFF | . | TRBJ2-2 | TRBV7-9
CASSLAGTGYTEAFF | . | TRBJ1-1 | TRBV27
CASSQGRMGNEQFF | . | TRBJ2-1 | TRBV4-3
CASQYGVNTGELFF | . | TRBJ2-2 | TRBV19
CASSPGHGNEKLFF | . | TRBJ1-4 | TRBV4-3
CASEYRQGMTDTQYF | TRBD1 | TRBJ2-3 | TRBV6-5
CASSGGLAGAYEQYF | TRBD2 | TRBJ2-7 | TRBV19
CASSDGTSGADTQYF | TRBD2 | TRBJ2-3 | TRBV19
CASSPPAGALEQYF | . | TRBJ2-5 | TRBV13
CASSGLSSGANVLTF | . | TRBJ2-6 | TRBV19
CASSYSKGNEQFF | . | TRBJ2-1 | TRBV6-6
CASSRTGGNQPQHF | TRBD1 | TRBJ1-5 | TRBV6-5
CASSLGSGGALTNEKLFF | TRBD1 | TRBJ1-4 | TRBV7-9
CARADRNEQFF | . | TRBJ2-1 | TRBV2
CASSEWGLAGAQETQYF | TRBD2 | TRBJ2-5 | TRBV6-1
CASSRTWGRNNQPQHF | . | TRBJ1-5 | TRBV27
CASSLGGGVYEQYF | . | TRBJ2-7 | TRBV7-9
CASSLSAGGGQPQHF | TRBD1 | TRBJ1-5 | TRBV27
CASSQDRWGGRSEQYF | . | TRBJ2-7 | TRBV4-3
CASTLTGGSYEQYF | TRBD1 | TRBJ2-7 | TRBV27
CASSLLSAGGNIQYF | TRBD1 | TRBJ2-4 | TRBV27
CAILGRRTYEQYF | . | TRBJ2-7 | TRBV5-8
CASSLGTGLEDGYTF | TRBD1 | TRBJ1-2 | TRBV5-8
CASREGRAYEQYF | TRBD2 | TRBJ2-7 | TRBV7-2
CASSFGGLQETQYF | . | TRBJ2-5 | TRBV7-9